This T cell receptor (beta chain) was obtained from a study of T-cell reconstitution after alpha-beta-depleted transplantation in children. The study's findings and limits: Several hundred rapidly expanded clones from non-depleted graft cells reportedly supplied alpha-beta T cells about two months post-transplant. T-cell counts and diversity at one year post-transplant came mainly from newly produced T cells.

V lost 3 bases to trimming and J lost 2 bases; unmatched junction nucleotides: 13. This CDR3 contains 19 residues. Germline V gene lookup returns CDR1 KGHSH and CDR2 LQKENI. This clonotype has a handful of counts. Its target is unknown. It was with unique molecular identifiers that the TCRbeta library was prepared. MiXCR, applied by TCRdb to the PCR reads, yields one record per CDR3 protein. The table includes some 600,000 distinct CDR3 sequences, roughly 13% detected once. The rearrangement uses TRBV18 and TRBJ2-7, with 13 bases fitting TRBD2. Sequencing was performed on PBMCs, mostly from graft donor cells, taken 360 days after TCRalphabeta/CD19-depleted stem cell transplant. This clonotype was obtained from a male patient younger than 18 who had a stem cell transplant for acute myeloid leukemia, so the T cells may come from the graft donor. CDR3 protein: CASSPLPLAGGPPTYEQYF. The DNA for the CDR3 is TGTGCCAGCTCACCCCTCCCACTAGCGGGAGGGCCTCCTACCTACGAGCAGTACTTC.